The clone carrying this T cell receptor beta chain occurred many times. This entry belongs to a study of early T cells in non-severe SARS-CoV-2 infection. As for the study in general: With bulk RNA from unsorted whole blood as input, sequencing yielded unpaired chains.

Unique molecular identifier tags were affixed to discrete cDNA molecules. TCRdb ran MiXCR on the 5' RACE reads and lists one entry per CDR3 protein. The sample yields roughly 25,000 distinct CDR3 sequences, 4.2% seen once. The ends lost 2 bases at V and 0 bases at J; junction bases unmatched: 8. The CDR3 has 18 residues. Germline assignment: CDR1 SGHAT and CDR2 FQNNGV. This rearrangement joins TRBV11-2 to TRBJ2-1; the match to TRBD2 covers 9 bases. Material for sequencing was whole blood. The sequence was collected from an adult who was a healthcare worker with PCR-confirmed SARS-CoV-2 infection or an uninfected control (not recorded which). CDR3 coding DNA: TGTGCCAGCAGCTTAAAAGGAGCACTAGCGGGCTCCTACAATGAGCAGTTCTTC. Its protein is CASSLKGALAGSYNEQFF. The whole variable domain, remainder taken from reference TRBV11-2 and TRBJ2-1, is EAGVAQSPRYKIIEKRQSVAFWCNPISGHATLYWYQQILGQGPKLLIQFQNNGVVDDSQLPKDRFSAERLKGVDSTLKIQPAKLEDSAVYLCASSLKGALAGSYNEQFFGPGTRLTVL.